This entry lists 19 T cell receptor beta chains sequenced from one sample in a study of blood T cell repertoires in COVID-19. TCRdb's table, derived via immunoSEQ multiplex PCR, lists solely in-frame clones and lacks some. Of approximately 170,000 clones listed, about 86% were seen once; the top ten hold around 9%. Sequencing input: peripheral blood. These receptors all stem from a man between 50 and 59 years old with active or convalescent COVID-19.

The genes are TRBV4-2 and TRBJ1-4; D perhaps matches TRBD1 (6 bases). Trimming removed 4 bases at V and 7 bases at J, with 16 bases between. In germline, CDR1 is LGHNA, CDR2 YNFKEQ. The CDR3 runs to 15 residues. The CDR3 here is CASSRPGVEVEKLFF. CDR3 in DNA: TGTGCCAGCAGCCGCCCAGGGGTTGAAGTTGAAAAACTGTTTTTT.

The chain uses TRBV4-3 and TRBJ1-1; D remains unclear. V lost 2 bases and J 1 base, leaving 8 bases between the germline ends. Germline V gene sequence: CDR1 LGHNA, CDR2 YSLEER. The CDR3 is 14 amino acids. The chain's CDR3 is CASSQPGSNTEAFF. The CDR3 DNA reads as TGCGCCAGCAGCCAACCGGGGTCGAACACTGAAGCTTTCTTT.

This clone appeared a single time. The J gene is TRBJ2-3, the V gene TRBV19, with 12 nucleotides matching TRBD2. This CDR3 has 16 residues. V lost 5 bases, J lost 3 bases, and 6 bases stayed unmatched. Looked up from germline, CDR1 is LNHDA and CDR2 is SQIVND (reference sequence). The CDR3 region has the DNA TGTGCCAGTAGTCCACGACTAGCGGGAGAAACAGATACGCAGTATTTT. It codes for CASSPRLAGETDTQYF.

V and J are TRBV19 and TRBJ2-1; D gene uncertain. V dropped 8 bases and J dropped 7 bases, with 12 bases sitting between them. Germline loops: CDR1 LNHDA, CDR2 SQIVND (reference sequence). This CDR3 has 12 residues. The CDR3 here is CASAMAENEQFF. CDR3 coding DNA: TGTGCCAGTGCAATGGCGGAAAATGAGCAGTTCTTC.

The rearrangement links TRBV29-1 to TRBJ1-5; 8 bases match TRBD1. CDR3 size: 15 residues. After removal of 6 bases from V and 5 bases from J, the junction contained 12 bases not matched to a gene. CDR1 and CDR2 (germline): SQVTM, ANQGSEA. CDR3 sequence reads: CSVATGYRGDQPQHF. CDR3 coding DNA: TGCAGCGTCGCCACGGGTTACAGGGGGGATCAGCCCCAGCATTTT.

V is TRBV27 and J is TRBJ1-4, with 11 bases matching TRBD1. The CDR3 runs 18 residues. V was pared by 5 bases and J by 3 bases, with 11 bases of the junction left unmatched. CDR1 is MNHEY, CDR2 SMNVEV, per germline (reference sequence). For the CDR3, the DNA is TGTGCCAGCAGTCCCGGGACAGGGGGTTTAGGTGCTAATGAAAAACTGTTTTTT. Amino acids: CASSPGTGGLGANEKLFF.

The chain carries TRBV27 and TRBJ2-4; maybe TRBD2 (6 bases). V shed 6 bases and J shed 4 bases, with 19 bases lying between them. The germline CDR1 and CDR2 sequences are MNHEY and SMNVEV (reference sequence). There are 16 residues in the CDR3. The CDR3 nucleotides read TGTGCCAGCAGCTCCCCCTATGGGGGGTTAAAAAACATTCAGTACTTC. It encodes CASSSPYGGLKNIQYF.

This clone has a single count. This sequence joins TRBV25-1 and TRBJ1-6; 7 positions match TRBD1. Trimming cost V 2 bases and J 10 bases; bases outside gene matches: 11. Per germline, CDR1 MGHDK and CDR2 SYGVNS. The CDR3 consists of 16 residues. CDR3 protein: CASSEVYGAGGSPLHF. CDR3 sequence (DNA): TGTGCCAGCAGTGAAGTCTACGGAGCAGGGGGATCACCCCTCCACTTT.

The gene calls are TRBV19 and TRBJ2-2; no firm D call. V lost 3 bases to trimming and J lost 5 bases, with 10 bases between them. Germline lookup yields CDR1 LNHDA and CDR2 SQIVND (reference sequence). This CDR3 has 14 residues. The DNA for the CDR3 is TGTGCCAGTAGTATGTGGCAGGCAACCGGGGAGCTGTTTTTT. Residues: CASSMWQATGELFF.

The chain recombines TRBV9 with TRBJ2-3, with 11 bases identical to TRBD2. The CDR3 has 15 amino acids. CDR1 SGDLS and CDR2 YYNGEE come from the germline V gene. The ends lost 3 bases at V and 4 bases at J; junction bases unmatched: 4. CDR3 loop: CASSETSGSPDTQYF. The CDR3 DNA follows: TGTGCCAGCAGCGAAACTAGCGGGAGCCCAGATACGCAGTATTTT.

The J gene is TRBJ1-6, the V gene TRBV6-1; D uncertain. Germline loops: CDR1 MNHNS, CDR2 SASEGT. Trimming pared 2 bases from V and 7 bases from J, leaving 9 bases between. The CDR3 extends over 14 amino acids. The CDR3, as DNA: TGTGCCAGCAGTGAACACACCTCCAATTCACCCCTCCACTTT. Its translation: CASSEHTSNSPLHF.

CDR3 in amino acids: CASSSRGETQYF. The CDR3 coding sequence is TGTGCCAGCAGTTCTAGGGGGGAGACCCAGTACTTC. This chain uses TRBV12-3 or TRBV12-4 with TRBJ2-5; TRBD1 is a possible D gene (6 bases). Trimming took off 4 bases at V and 5 bases at J, with 8 bases between the two ends. The CDR3 is 12 amino acids.

This sequence joins TRBV7-3 and TRBJ2-3; a possible D gene is TRBD2 (5 bases). Per the germline V gene, CDR1 is SGHTA and CDR2 is FQGTGA. The V end was cut by 4 bases, the J end by 3 bases, with 14 bases between. The CDR3 sequence is 15 residues long. The chain's CDR3 is CASSSTSRRTDTQYF. CDR3 coding DNA: TGTGCCAGCAGCTCCACGTCTCGGAGGACAGATACGCAGTATTTT.

J is TRBJ2-3 and V is TRBV11-3; D is possibly TRBD2 (6 bases). CDR1 and CDR2 from the germline V gene are SGHNT and YENEEA. There are 17 residues in the CDR3. V was trimmed by 6 bases and J by 1 base, leaving 20 bases between them. The CDR3 sequence is CASRTVGGRRGTDTQYF. In DNA form, the CDR3 reads TGTGCCAGCAGGACCGTGGGGGGAAGGAGGGGCACAGATACGCAGTATTTT.

The V gene is TRBV6-1, the J gene TRBJ2-3; 12 nucleotides match TRBD2. The CDR3 totals 17 residues. The germline gives CDR1 MNHNS, CDR2 SASEGT. The J segment lost 5 bases and the V segment lost 2 bases, leaving 8 bases of the junction unmatched. CDR3 coding DNA: TGTGCCAGCAGTGAATCCCCTAGCGGGGGGGCCGTAGATACGCAGTATTTT. The encoded protein is CASSESPSGGAVDTQYF.

The V gene is TRBV6-2 or TRBV6-3, the J gene TRBJ1-1, with D possibly matching TRBD1 (5 bases). The germline CDR1 and CDR2 sequences are MNHEY and SVGEGT. The CDR3 consists of 15 residues. The V end lost 6 bases, the J end lost 3 bases, and 17 bases lay between the germline ends. The chain's CDR3 is CASSTNLGHDTEAFF. The CDR3 DNA sequence: TGTGCCAGCAGCACTAACTTAGGACACGACACTGAAGCTTTCTTT.

V gene TRBV12-3 or TRBV12-4 combines with J gene TRBJ1-2, with 8 bases identical to TRBD1. The CDR3 extends over 13 amino acids. With 3 bases clipped from V and 8 bases from J, the junction kept 5 bases outside the gene matches. Written as DNA, the CDR3 is TGTGCCAGCAGTTTGGGACAGGCGGGCGGCTACACCTTC. This encodes CASSLGQAGGYTF.

This chain connects TRBV30 to TRBJ2-5, with D perhaps matching TRBD1 (5 bases). The V and J ends lost 2 bases and 2 bases respectively, with 12 bases between them. The CDR3 consists of 14 residues. Germline CDR1 reads GTSNPN; CDR2 reads SVGIG (reference sequence). CDR3 in DNA: TGTGCCTGGAGTATACAGGACCTTCAAGAGACCCAGTACTTC. The encoded protein is CAWSIQDLQETQYF.

The chain couples TRBV6-1 to TRBJ2-3; TRBD2 matches 7 bases. Trimming at V came to 3 bases and at J to 1 base, leaving 4 bases not matched to a gene. From germline, CDR1 is MNHNS and CDR2 SASEGT. The CDR3 covers 15 residues. The CDR3: CASSDPAGRTDTQYF. For the CDR3, the DNA is TGTGCCAGCAGTGATCCAGCGGGGCGCACAGATACGCAGTATTTT.